This TCR beta chain was recorded in a study of regulatory T cells in long-lasting Graves disease. CDR3 length equals 13 residues. Between the trimmed V and J ends, which lost 5 bases and 5 bases, there was a span of 9 bases. Germline loops: CDR1 SNHLY, CDR2 FYNNEI. Time point in this sample: persistent/refractory GD, antithyroid drugs over 5 years with positive TRAb. PBMC RNA was the source of the TCR library. iRepertoire HTBI primers and Arm-PCR of CDR3 regions built TCR beta libraries. TCRdb processed the multiplex PCR reads anew with MiXCR; each CDR3 protein has one entry. The repertoire includes about 470,000 distinct CDR3 sequences, 20% to 25% of them detected once, and 7.8% sits in the top ten.

The rearrangement links TRBV2 to TRBJ2-2; D not resolved. The sequence came from a female donor with Graves disease. Sequenced here: peripheral blood mononuclear cells (PBMCs), sampled when the disease was refractory, from a patient treated with antithyroid drugs. The chain's CDR3 is CASSQTQTGELFF. In nucleotides, the CDR3 is TGTGCCAGCAGTCAGACTCAGACCGGGGAGCTGTTTTTT.